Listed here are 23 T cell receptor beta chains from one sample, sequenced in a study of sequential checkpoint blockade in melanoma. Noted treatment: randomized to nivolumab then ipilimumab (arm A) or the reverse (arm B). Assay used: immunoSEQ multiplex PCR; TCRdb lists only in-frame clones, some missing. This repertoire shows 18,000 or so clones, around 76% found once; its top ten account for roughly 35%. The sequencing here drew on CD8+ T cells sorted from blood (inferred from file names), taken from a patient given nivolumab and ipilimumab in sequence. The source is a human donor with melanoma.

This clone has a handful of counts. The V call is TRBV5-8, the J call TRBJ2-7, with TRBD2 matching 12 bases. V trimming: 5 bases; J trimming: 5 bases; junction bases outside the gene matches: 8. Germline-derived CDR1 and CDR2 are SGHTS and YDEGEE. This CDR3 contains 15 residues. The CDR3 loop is CASRQTSGSFHEQYF. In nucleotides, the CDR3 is TGTGCCAGCAGACAGACTAGCGGGAGTTTCCACGAGCAGTACTTC.

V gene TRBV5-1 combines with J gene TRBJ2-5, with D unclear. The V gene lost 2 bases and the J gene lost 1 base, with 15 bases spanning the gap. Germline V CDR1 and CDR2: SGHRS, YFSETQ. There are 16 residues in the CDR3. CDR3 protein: CASSFVLRDAQETQYF. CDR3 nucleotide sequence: TGCGCCAGCAGCTTTGTTCTCCGAGATGCCCAAGAGACCCAGTACTTC. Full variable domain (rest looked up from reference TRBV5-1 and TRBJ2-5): KAGVTQTPRYLIKTRGQQVTLSCSPISGHRSVSWYQQTPGQGLQFLFEYFSETQRNKGNFPGRFSGRQFSNSRSEMNVSTLELGDSALYLCASSFVLRDAQETQYFGPGTRLLVL.

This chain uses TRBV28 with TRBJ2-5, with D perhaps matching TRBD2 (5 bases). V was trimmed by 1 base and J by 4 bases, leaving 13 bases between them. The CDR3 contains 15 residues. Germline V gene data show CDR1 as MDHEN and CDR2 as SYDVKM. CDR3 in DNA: TGTGCCAGCAGTTTATCGGGGATAAGCGGAGAGACCCAGTACTTC. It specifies CASSLSGISGETQYF.

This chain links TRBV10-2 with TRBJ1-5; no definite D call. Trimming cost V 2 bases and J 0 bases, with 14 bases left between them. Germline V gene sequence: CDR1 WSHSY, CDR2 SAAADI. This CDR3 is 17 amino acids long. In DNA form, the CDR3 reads TGCGCCAGCAGTGAGCCCCCATCACTTAATAGCAATCAGCCCCAGCATTTT. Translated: CASSEPPSLNSNQPQHF.

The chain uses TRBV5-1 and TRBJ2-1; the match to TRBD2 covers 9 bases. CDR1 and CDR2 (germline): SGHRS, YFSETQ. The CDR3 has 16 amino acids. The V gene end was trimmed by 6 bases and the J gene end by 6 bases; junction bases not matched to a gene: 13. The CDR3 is CASTPVLAGFVNEQFF. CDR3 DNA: TGCGCCAGCACCCCAGTTCTAGCGGGATTTGTCAATGAGCAGTTCTTC.

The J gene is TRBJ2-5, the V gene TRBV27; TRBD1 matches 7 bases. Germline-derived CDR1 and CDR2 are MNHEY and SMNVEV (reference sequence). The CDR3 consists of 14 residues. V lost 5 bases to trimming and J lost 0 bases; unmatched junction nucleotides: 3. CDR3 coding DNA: TGTGCCAGCAGTCGGGACAGATACCAAGAGACCCAGTACTTC. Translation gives CASSRDRYQETQYF.

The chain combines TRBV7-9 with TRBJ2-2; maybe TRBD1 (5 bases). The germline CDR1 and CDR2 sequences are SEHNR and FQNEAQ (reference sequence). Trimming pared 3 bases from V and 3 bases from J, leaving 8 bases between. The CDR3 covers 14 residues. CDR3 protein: CASSFVRDTGELFF. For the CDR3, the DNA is TGTGCCAGCAGCTTCGTCAGGGACACCGGGGAGCTGTTTTTT.

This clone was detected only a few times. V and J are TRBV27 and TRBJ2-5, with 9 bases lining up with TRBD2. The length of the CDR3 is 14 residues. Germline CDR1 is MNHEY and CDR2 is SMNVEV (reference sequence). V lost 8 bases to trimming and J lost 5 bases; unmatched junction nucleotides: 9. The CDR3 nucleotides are TGTGCCAGCGCTACGGCGGGGGGGCGGGAGACCCAGTACTTC. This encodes CASATAGGRETQYF.

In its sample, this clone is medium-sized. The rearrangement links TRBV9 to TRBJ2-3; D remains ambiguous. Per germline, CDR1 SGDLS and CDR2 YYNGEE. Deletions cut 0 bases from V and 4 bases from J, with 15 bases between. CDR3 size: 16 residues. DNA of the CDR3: TGTGCCAGCAGCGTAGCGAGGTCTTCTACTTCAGATACGCAGTATTTT. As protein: CASSVARSSTSDTQYF.

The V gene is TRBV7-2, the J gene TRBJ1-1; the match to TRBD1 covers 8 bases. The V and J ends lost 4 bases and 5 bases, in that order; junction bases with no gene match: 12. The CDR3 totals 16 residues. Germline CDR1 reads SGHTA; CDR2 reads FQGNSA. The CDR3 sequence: CASSWRAGGAETEAFF. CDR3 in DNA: TGTGCCAGCAGCTGGAGAGCAGGGGGCGCGGAGACTGAAGCTTTCTTT.

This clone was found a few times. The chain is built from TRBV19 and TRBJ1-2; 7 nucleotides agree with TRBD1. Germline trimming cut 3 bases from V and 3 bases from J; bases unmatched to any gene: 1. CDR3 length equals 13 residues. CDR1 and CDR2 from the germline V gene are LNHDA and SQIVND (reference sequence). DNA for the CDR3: TGTGCCAGTAGTATGACAGGGTACTATGGCTACACCTTC. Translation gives CASSMTGYYGYTF.

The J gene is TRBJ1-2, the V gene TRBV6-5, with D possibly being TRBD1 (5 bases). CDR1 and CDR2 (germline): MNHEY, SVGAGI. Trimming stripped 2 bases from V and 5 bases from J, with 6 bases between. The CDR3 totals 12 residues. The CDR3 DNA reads TGTGCCAGCAGTTACGGGGGGTATGGCTACACCTTC. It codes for CASSYGGYGYTF.

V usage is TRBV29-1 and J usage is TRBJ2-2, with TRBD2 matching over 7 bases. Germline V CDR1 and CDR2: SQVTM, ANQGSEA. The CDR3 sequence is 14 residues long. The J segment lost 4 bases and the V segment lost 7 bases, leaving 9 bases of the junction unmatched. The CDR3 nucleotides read TGCAGCGCCCTGGGCGGGAGTGGCACCGGGGAGCTGTTTTTT. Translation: CSALGGSGTGELFF.

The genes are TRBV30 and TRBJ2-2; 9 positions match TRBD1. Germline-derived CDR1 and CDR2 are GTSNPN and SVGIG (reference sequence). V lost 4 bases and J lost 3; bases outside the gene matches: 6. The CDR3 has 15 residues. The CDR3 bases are TGTGCCTGGAAAGACCGGGACAGGGACACCGGGGAGCTGTTTTTT. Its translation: CAWKDRDRDTGELFF.

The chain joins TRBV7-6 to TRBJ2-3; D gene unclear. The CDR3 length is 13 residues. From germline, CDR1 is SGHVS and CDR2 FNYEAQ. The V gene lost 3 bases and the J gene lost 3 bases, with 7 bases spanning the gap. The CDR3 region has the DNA TGTGCCAGCAGCTTTATAGTAACAGATACGCAGTATTTT. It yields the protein CASSFIVTDTQYF. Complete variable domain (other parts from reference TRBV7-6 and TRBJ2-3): GAGVSQSPRYKVTKRGQDVALRCDPISGHVSLYWYRQALGQGPEFLTYFNYEAQQDKSGLPNDRFSAERPEGSISTLTIQRTEQRDSAMYRCASSFIVTDTQYFGPGTRLTVL.

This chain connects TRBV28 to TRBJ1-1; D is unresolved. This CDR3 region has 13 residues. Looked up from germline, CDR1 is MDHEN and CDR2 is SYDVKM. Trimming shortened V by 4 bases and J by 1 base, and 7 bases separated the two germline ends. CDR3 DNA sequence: TGTGCCAGCAGTTCCTACAGGAACACTGAAGCTTTCTTT. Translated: CASSSYRNTEAFF.

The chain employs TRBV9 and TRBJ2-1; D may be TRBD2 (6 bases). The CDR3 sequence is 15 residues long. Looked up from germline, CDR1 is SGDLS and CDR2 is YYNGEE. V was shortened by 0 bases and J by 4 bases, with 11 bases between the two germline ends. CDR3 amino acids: CASSVVSGGYNEQFF. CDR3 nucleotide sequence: TGTGCCAGCAGCGTAGTTAGCGGAGGTTACAATGAGCAGTTCTTC.

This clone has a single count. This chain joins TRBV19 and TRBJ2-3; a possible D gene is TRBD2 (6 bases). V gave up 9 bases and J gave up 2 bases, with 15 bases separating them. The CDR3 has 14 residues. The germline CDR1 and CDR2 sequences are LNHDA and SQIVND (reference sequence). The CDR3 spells CASHGSGDTDTQYF. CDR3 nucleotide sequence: TGTGCCAGCCACGGCTCGGGGGACACAGATACGCAGTATTTT.

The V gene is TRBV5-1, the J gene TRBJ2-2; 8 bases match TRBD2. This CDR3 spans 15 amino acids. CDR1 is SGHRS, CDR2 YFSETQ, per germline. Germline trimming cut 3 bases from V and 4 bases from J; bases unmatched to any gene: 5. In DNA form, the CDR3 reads TGCGCCAGCAGCTCACGGGGGGGCCTCACCGGGGAGCTGTTTTTT. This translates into CASSSRGGLTGELFF.

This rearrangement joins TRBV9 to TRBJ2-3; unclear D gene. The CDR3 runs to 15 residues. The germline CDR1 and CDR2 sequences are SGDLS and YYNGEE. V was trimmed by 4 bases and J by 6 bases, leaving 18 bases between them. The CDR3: CASSPTSVLGDTQYF. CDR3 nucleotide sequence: TGTGCCAGCAGCCCTACGTCGGTACTTGGTGATACGCAGTATTTT.

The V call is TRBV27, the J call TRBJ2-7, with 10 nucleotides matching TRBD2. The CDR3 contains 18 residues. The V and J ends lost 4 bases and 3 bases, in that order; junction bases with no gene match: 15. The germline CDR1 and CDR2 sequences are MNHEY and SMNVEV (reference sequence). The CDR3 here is CASSSTGDSGRPFYEQYF. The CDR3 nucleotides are TGTGCCAGCAGTTCGACAGGGGATAGCGGGAGGCCCTTCTACGAGCAGTACTTC.

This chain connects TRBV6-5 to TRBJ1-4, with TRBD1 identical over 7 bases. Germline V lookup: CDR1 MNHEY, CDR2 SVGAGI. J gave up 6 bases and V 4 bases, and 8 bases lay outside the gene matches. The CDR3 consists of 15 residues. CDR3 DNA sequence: TGTGCCAGCAGTTGGAGACAGGGAGAAGATGAAAAACTGTTTTTT. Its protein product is CASSWRQGEDEKLFF.

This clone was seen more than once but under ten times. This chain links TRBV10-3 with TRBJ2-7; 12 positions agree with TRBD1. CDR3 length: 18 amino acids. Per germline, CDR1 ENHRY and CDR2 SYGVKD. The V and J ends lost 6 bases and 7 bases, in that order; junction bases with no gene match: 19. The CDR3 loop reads CAISGPRETGQGAREQYF. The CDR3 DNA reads TGTGCCATCAGCGGGCCCCGAGAAACGGGACAGGGGGCGAGGGAGCAGTACTTC.